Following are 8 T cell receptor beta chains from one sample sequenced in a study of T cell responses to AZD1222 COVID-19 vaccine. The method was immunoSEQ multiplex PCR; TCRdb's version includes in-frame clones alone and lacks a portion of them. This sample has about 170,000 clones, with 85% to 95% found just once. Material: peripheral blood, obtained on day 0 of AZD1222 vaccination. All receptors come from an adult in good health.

CDR3: CASSPQGYKGDTQYF. The CDR3, as DNA: TGTGCCAGCAGTCCCCAGGGCTACAAAGGGGATACGCAGTATTTT. The chain links TRBV6-2 or TRBV6-3 to TRBJ2-3; possible D gene TRBD1, 5 bases. Germline V lookup: CDR1 MNHEY, CDR2 SVGEGT. The CDR3 runs to 15 residues. With 5 bases removed from V and 6 bases from J, the gap between germline ends came to 18 bases.

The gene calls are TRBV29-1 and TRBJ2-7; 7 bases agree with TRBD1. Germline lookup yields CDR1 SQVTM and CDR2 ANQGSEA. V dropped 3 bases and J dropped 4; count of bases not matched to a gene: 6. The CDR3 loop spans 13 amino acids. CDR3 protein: CSVDEQGKYEQYF. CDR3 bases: TGCAGCGTTGACGAACAGGGGAAGTACGAGCAGTACTTC.

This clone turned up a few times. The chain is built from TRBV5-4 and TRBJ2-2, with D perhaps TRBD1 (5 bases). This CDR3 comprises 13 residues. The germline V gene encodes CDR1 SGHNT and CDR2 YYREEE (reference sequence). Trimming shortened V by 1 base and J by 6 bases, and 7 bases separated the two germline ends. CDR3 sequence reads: CASSLRGPGELFF. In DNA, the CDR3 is TGTGCCAGCAGCTTGAGGGGTCCCGGGGAGCTGTTTTTT.

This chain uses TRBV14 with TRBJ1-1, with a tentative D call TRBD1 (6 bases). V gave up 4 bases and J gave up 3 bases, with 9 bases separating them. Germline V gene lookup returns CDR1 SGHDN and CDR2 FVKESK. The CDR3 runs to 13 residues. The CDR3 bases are TGTGCCAGCAGCCCCCCAGGGGACACTGAAGCTTTCTTT. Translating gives CASSPPGDTEAFF.

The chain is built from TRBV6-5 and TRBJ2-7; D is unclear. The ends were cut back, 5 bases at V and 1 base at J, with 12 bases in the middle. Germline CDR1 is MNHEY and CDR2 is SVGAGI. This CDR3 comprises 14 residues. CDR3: CASSPEPRSYEQYF. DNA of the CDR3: TGTGCCAGCAGTCCTGAACCCAGGTCCTACGAGCAGTACTTC.

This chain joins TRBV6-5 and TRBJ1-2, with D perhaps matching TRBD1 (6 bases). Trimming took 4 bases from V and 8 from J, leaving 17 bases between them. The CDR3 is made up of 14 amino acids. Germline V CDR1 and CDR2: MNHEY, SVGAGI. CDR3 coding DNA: TGTGCCAGCAGTTCACCCGGGACACGGGGAGGCTACACCTTC. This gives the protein CASSSPGTRGGYTF.

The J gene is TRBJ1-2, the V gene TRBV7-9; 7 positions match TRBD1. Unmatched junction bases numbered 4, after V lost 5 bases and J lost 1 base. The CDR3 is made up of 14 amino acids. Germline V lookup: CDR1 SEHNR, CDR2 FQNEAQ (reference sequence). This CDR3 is CASSPRDSNYGYTF. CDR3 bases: TGTGCCAGCAGCCCTCGGGACAGTAACTATGGCTACACCTTC.

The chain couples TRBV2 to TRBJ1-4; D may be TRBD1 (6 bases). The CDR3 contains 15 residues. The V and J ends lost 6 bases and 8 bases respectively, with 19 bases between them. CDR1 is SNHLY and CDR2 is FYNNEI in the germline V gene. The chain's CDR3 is CASSGRQERSEKLFF. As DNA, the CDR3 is TGTGCCAGCAGCGGTCGACAGGAGAGGTCGGAAAAACTGTTTTTT. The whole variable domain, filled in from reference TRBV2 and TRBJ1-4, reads EPEVTQTPSHQVTQMGQEVILRCVPISNHLYFYWYRQILGQKVEFLVSFYNNEISEKSEIFDDQFSVERPDGSNFTLKIRSTKLEDSAMYFCASSGRQERSEKLFFGSGTQLSVL.